The rows below give T cell receptor beta chains drawn from one sample of a study of regulatory T cells in long-lasting Graves disease. From the multiplex PCR reads, TCRdb called clonotypes with MiXCR, one entry per CDR3 protein. The data show about 450,000 distinct CDR3 sequences, over 15% seen once. The same sample was also studied in work on T cells in Graves' hyperthyroidism and ophthalmopathy.

The source material was peripheral blood mononuclear cells (PBMCs), sampled at new diagnosis, from a patient treated with antithyroid drugs. The receptors were sampled from a woman aged 25 to 39 with Graves disease. CDR3s include the opening cysteine and the closing phenylalanine or tryptophan. Each record gives: V gene, CDR3 protein.

v_call: TRBV11-2; cdr3_aa: CASSYDRMNTEAFF
v_call: TRBV5-1; cdr3_aa: CASSLGDMDTEAFF
v_call: TRBV7-8; cdr3_aa: CASSPRVRGRSSSRYGYTF
v_call: TRBV27; cdr3_aa: CASSPSWGESNQPQHF
v_call: TRBV12-3/TRBV12-4; cdr3_aa: CASSFSRGTYNEQFF
v_call: TRBV5-1; cdr3_aa: CASSLEGGFTGELFF
v_call: TRBV19; cdr3_aa: CASSIERADYGYTF
v_call: TRBV29-1; cdr3_aa: CSASYGNTGELFF
v_call: TRBV7-2; cdr3_aa: CASSLSDYNEQFF
v_call: TRBV30; cdr3_aa: CAWSGGWGNEKLFF
v_call: TRBV20-1; cdr3_aa: CSADVEVAGVLTF
v_call: TRBV3-1; cdr3_aa: CASSQEGYYGYTF
v_call: TRBV6-4; cdr3_aa: CASSDGGVSTDTQYF
v_call: TRBV13; cdr3_aa: CASSLSGRAMGNEQFF
v_call: TRBV2; cdr3_aa: CASRLQGSDTQYF
v_call: TRBV4-1; cdr3_aa: CASSPGLAGFGELFF
v_call: TRBV6-2/TRBV6-3; cdr3_aa: CASSYNRGEETQYF
v_call: TRBV5-1; cdr3_aa: CASSRSGQVDTGELFF
v_call: TRBV7-2; cdr3_aa: CASRYGTDYEQYF
v_call: TRBV24-1; cdr3_aa: CATSDSTRGLGTGELFF
v_call: TRBV10-3; cdr3_aa: CAISESTRDAKSSYNEQFF
v_call: TRBV15; cdr3_aa: CATSASFNEKLFF
v_call: TRBV7-2; cdr3_aa: CASSYSPDMTDTIYF
v_call: TRBV3-1; cdr3_aa: CATSLSGSSPEQYF
v_call: TRBV19; cdr3_aa: CASSIVGFEQYF
v_call: TRBV4-2; cdr3_aa: CASSQDGLAGGVNTQYF
v_call: TRBV6-6; cdr3_aa: CASSYSITETGVNTEAFF
v_call: TRBV7-8; cdr3_aa: CASSLVDRSYGYTF
v_call: TRBV18; cdr3_aa: CASSPDRGRTYEQYF
v_call: TRBV7-9; cdr3_aa: CASSFSAGDSWF
v_call: TRBV20-1; cdr3_aa: CSARGGLAASYEQYF
v_call: TRBV12-3/TRBV12-4; cdr3_aa: CASRRTGALANTGELFF
v_call: TRBV4-2; cdr3_aa: CASSQDARDRYEQYF
v_call: TRBV19; cdr3_aa: CASSNDRSSPYEQYF
v_call: TRBV5-1; cdr3_aa: CASSMDPAGGPGDTQYF
v_call: TRBV6-1; cdr3_aa: CASISGRVGELFF
v_call: TRBV6-2/TRBV6-3; cdr3_aa: CASSYALGGFNEQFF
v_call: TRBV27; cdr3_aa: CASSLSAGGYGYTF
v_call: TRBV28; cdr3_aa: CASTDTGSQNYGYTF
v_call: TRBV12-3/TRBV12-4; cdr3_aa: CASSFFRSEAQYF
v_call: TRBV7-2; cdr3_aa: CASSLIDVSSGSPYEQYF